Presented here are 26 T cell receptor beta chains from one specimen sequenced in a study of regulatory T cells in long-lasting Graves disease. This sample's time point: newly diagnosed GD, antithyroid drugs for less than 3 months. Extracted PBMC RNA gave rise to the TCR library. Investigators prepared the TCR beta libraries by applying iRepertoire HTBI primers and Arm-PCR of CDR3 regions. TCRdb reprocessed the multiplex PCR reads with MiXCR, giving one entry per CDR3 protein. The sample carries some 320,000 distinct CDR3 sequences, 15% to 20% recorded once. Source: peripheral blood mononuclear cells (PBMCs), taken at new diagnosis, from a patient treated with antithyroid drugs. These receptors all stem from a female donor with Graves disease.

This clonotype came up many times. J is TRBJ2-3 and V is TRBV20-1; 9 bases align to TRBD2. This CDR3 spans 17 amino acids. Germline CDR1 is DFQATT and CDR2 is SNEGSKA (reference sequence). V was pared by 6 bases and J by 0 bases, with 13 bases of the junction left unmatched. The CDR3 sequence: CSAPAALAGKSTDTQYF. The CDR3 nucleotides are TGCAGTGCCCCCGCGGCCCTAGCGGGGAAAAGCACAGATACGCAGTATTTT.

This clonotype has a count of ten or more. J is TRBJ1-1 and V is TRBV11-3; D gene uncertain. The germline V and J ends were trimmed by 5 bases and 3 bases, with 10 bases remaining between them. Germline lookup yields CDR1 SGHNT and CDR2 YENEEA. This CDR3 has 13 residues. The CDR3 DNA sequence: TGTGCCAGCAGCCCCGACCCCGACACTGAAGCTTTCTTT. It is translated as CASSPDPDTEAFF.

The rearrangement joins TRBV7-9 to TRBJ2-5; 7 bases align to TRBD2. V gave up 1 base and J gave up 4 bases; unmatched junction bases: 6. This CDR3 is 15 amino acids long. Germline loops: CDR1 SEHNR, CDR2 FQNEAQ (reference sequence). The CDR3 protein is CASSLEVREGETQYF. CDR3 coding DNA: TGTGCCAGCAGCTTAGAGGTCAGGGAGGGAGAGACCCAGTACTTC.

This clonotype showed up many times. The V and J genes are TRBV3-1 and TRBJ2-1; the match to TRBD2 covers 11 bases. The CDR3 loop spans 17 amino acids. CDR1 and CDR2 from the germline V gene are LGHDT and YNNKEL (reference sequence). V trimming: 3 bases; J trimming: 7 bases; junction bases outside the gene matches: 11. DNA for the CDR3: TGTGCCAGCAGCCACGATGGGTCTAGCGGGAGGACTAATGAGCAGTTCTTC. This gives the protein CASSHDGSSGRTNEQFF.

This clonotype showed up many times. The chain uses TRBV10-3 and TRBJ1-1; D possibly corresponds to TRBD1 (5 bases). The CDR3 contains 14 residues. Germline V gene data show CDR1 as ENHRY and CDR2 as SYGVKD. Trimming left V 0 bases short and J 5 bases short, with 10 bases between. CDR3 coding DNA: TGTGCCATCAGTGAGTCGGTGGGGCGGACTGAAGCTTTCTTT. It is translated as CAISESVGRTEAFF.

There are many counts of this clonotype. J is TRBJ2-5 and V is TRBV7-8; maybe TRBD1 (5 bases). The J call is in doubt because the DNA end fits TRBJ2-1 better. Germline V lookup: CDR1 SGHVS, CDR2 FQNEAQ. The CDR3 contains 12 residues. The CDR3 protein is CASSQGRQKQFF. The CDR3 coding sequence is TGTGCCAGCAGCCAAGGTCGACAGAAGCAGTTCTTC.

The chain combines TRBV4-1 with TRBJ1-4, with unresolved D. CDR3 size: 12 residues. Trimming took 1 base from V and 4 from J, leaving 1 base between them. Per the germline V gene, CDR1 is MGHRA and CDR2 is YSYEKL. This CDR3 reads CASSQVNEKLFF. The CDR3 DNA follows: TGCGCCAGCAGCCAAGTTAATGAAAAACTGTTTTTT.

At least ten counts were recorded for this clonotype. The chain couples TRBV2 to TRBJ2-1, with D possibly TRBD1 on 6 matching bases. The CDR3 consists of 14 residues. With 6 bases removed from V and 3 bases from J, the gap between germline ends came to 12 bases. Germline V lookup: CDR1 SNHLY, CDR2 FYNNEI. The CDR3, as DNA: TGTGCCAGCAGCGTTGCAGGGGTCTACAATGAGCAGTTCTTC. It is translated as CASSVAGVYNEQFF.

The rearrangement uses TRBV7-9 and TRBJ2-1; 7 bases map to TRBD1. Germline CDR1 reads SEHNR; CDR2 reads FQNEAQ (reference sequence). With V trimmed by 5 bases and J by 8 bases, 9 bases remained unmatched. There are 14 residues in the CDR3. CDR3 DNA: TGTGCCAGCAGCCGACAGGGACCACTGGATGAGCAGTTCTTC. Amino acid sequence: CASSRQGPLDEQFF.

This clonotype was picked up many times. This chain uses TRBV7-9 with TRBJ2-2, with D uncertain. CDR1 SEHNR and CDR2 FQNEAQ come from the germline V gene (reference sequence). Trimming pared 5 bases from V and 4 bases from J, leaving 11 bases between. The CDR3 spans 14 residues. CDR3 in DNA: TGTGCCAGCAGCGCCACAGTAACCACCGGGGAGCTGTTTTTT. It translates to CASSATVTTGELFF.

The gene calls are TRBV28 and TRBJ2-1, with a weak D call TRBD2 (5 bases). The V gene's germline CDR1 is MDHEN and CDR2 SYDVKM. The CDR3 covers 16 residues. The V gene lost 5 bases and the J gene lost 5 bases, with 19 bases spanning the gap. The CDR3 nucleotides read TGTGCCAGCAGTCCTGCGAGAATGAAGGGAGACAATGAGCAGTTCTTC. This encodes CASSPARMKGDNEQFF.

The chain recombines TRBV4-1 with TRBJ1-1, with TRBD1 identical over 8 bases. The V segment lost 4 bases and the J segment 9 bases; nucleotides outside the gene matches: 10. Germline V lookup: CDR1 MGHRA, CDR2 YSYEKL. The CDR3 runs to 14 residues. The CDR3, as DNA: TGCGCCAGCAGCCCGGACAGGGAAGCGGGTAAAGCTTTCTTT. It translates to CASSPDREAGKAFF.

With respect to this clonotype: A read error is the likely source, as a far larger clone sits one nucleotide away. This chain joins TRBV11-2 and TRBJ2-5; 9 nucleotides align to TRBD1. The length of the CDR3 is 12 residues. Germline CDR1 reads SGHAT; CDR2 reads FQNNGV. J was trimmed by 11 bases and V by 7 bases; bases with no gene match: 8. Written as DNA, the CDR3 is TGTGCCAGCAAGGACAGGGGTAATCGGCAGTACTTC. This sequence encodes CASKDRGNRQYF. The entire variable domain, with the rest obtained from reference TRBV11-2 and TRBJ2-5, is as follows: EAGVAQSPRYKIIEKRQSVAFWCNPISGHATLYWYQQILGQGPKLLIQFQNNGVVDDSQLPKDRFSAERLKGVDSTLKIQPAKLEDSAVYLCASKDRGNRQYFGPGTRLLVL.

CDR3 coding DNA: TGTGCCAGCAGTTTATCCCTACAAGTCGAGCAGTTCTTC. This encodes CASSLSLQVEQFF. The chain employs TRBV28 and TRBJ2-1; no reliable D call. The V end was cut by 1 base, the J end by 10 bases, with 11 bases between. The CDR3 consists of 13 residues. Per germline, CDR1 MDHEN and CDR2 SYDVKM.

The V call is TRBV27, the J call TRBJ2-6; 7 nucleotides align to TRBD2. Germline-derived CDR1 and CDR2 are MNHEY and SMNVEV (reference sequence). V dropped 1 base and J dropped 1; count of bases not matched to a gene: 10. The CDR3 runs 19 residues. As DNA, the CDR3 is TGTGCCAGCAGTTTATGGGGGGGATCTGGAATATCTGGGGCCAACGTCCTGACTTTC. Its translation: CASSLWGGSGISGANVLTF.

Comment on this clonotype: The CDR3 ends on some other residue instead of the conserved phenylalanine or tryptophan, so this is likely a read error. The chain employs TRBV7-2 and TRBJ1-1; D is unclear. This CDR3 is built from 12 residues. V was clipped by 8 bases and J by 1 base, with 8 bases between them. From germline, CDR1 is SGHTA and CDR2 FQGNSA. CDR3 sequence (DNA): TGTGCCAGCTCACCCCCGAACACTGAAGCTTTCTCT. Translated, it gives CASSPPNTEAFS.

This clonotype was seen many times. The chain recombines TRBV10-3 with TRBJ2-7, with no clear D. Germline CDR1 reads ENHRY; CDR2 reads SYGVKD. The length of the CDR3 is 12 residues. Trimming cost V 3 bases and J 5 bases, with 8 bases left between them. For the CDR3, the DNA is TGTGCCATCAGTGAATGGGAAAACGAGCAGTACTTC. Translating it yields CAISEWENEQYF.

This clonotype has at least ten counts. V usage is TRBV30 and J usage is TRBJ1-3; no clear D. Germline assignment: CDR1 GTSNPN and CDR2 SVGIG (reference sequence). V lost 1 base and J 7 bases, leaving 11 bases between the germline ends. The CDR3 runs 13 residues. The CDR3 loop reads CAWSAWRGNTIYF. CDR3 nucleotides: TGTGCCTGGAGTGCGTGGAGAGGGAACACCATATATTTT.

At least ten counts were recorded for this clonotype. This chain joins TRBV27 and TRBJ1-6, with D unclear. The V gene lost 3 bases and the J gene lost 5 bases, with 11 bases spanning the gap. The CDR3 runs to 15 residues. Germline-derived CDR1 and CDR2 are MNHEY and SMNVEV (reference sequence). Here the CDR3 reads CASSFESQHNSPLHF. DNA of the CDR3: TGTGCCAGCAGTTTCGAATCCCAGCATAATTCACCCCTCCACTTT.

This rearrangement joins TRBV11-2 to TRBJ1-2; D gene ambiguous. This CDR3 spans 12 amino acids. Deletions cut 5 bases from V and 7 bases from J, with 11 bases between. CDR1 is SGHAT, CDR2 FQNNGV, per germline. The CDR3 loop reads CASSQWVVGYTF. The CDR3 DNA reads TGTGCCAGCAGCCAATGGGTGGTTGGCTACACCTTC.

There are many counts of this clonotype. V gene TRBV12-3 or TRBV12-4 combines with J gene TRBJ1-1; D may be TRBD1 (6 bases). V was clipped by 5 bases and J by 4 bases, with 20 bases between them. This CDR3 region has 16 residues. The CDR3 loop is CASSPSLGGRSTEAFF. The DNA for the CDR3 is TGTGCCAGCAGTCCTAGCCTCGGGGGGCGGAGCACTGAAGCTTTCTTT.

This clonotype was picked up many times. The rearrangement links TRBV10-3 to TRBJ1-2; 7 bases are shared with TRBD1. Germline lookup yields CDR1 ENHRY and CDR2 SYGVKD. The J segment lost 2 bases and the V segment lost 9 bases, leaving 18 bases of the junction unmatched. There are 17 residues in the CDR3. The CDR3: CAIKDREYNITNYGYTF. CDR3 DNA: TGTGCCATAAAAGACAGGGAGTACAATATAACGAACTATGGCTACACCTTC.

The chain recombines TRBV19 with TRBJ2-2; the D is unclear. V lost 6 bases to trimming and J lost 1 base, with 9 bases between them. Germline V gene sequence: CDR1 LNHDA, CDR2 SQIVND (reference sequence). The CDR3 runs to 14 residues. The DNA of the CDR3 is TGTGCCAGTAGGGACGGGCTGAACACCGGGGAGCTGTTTTTT. It is translated as CASRDGLNTGELFF.

This clonotype was seen many times. This rearrangement joins TRBV18 to TRBJ1-5, with 7 bases fitting TRBD1. V lost 3 bases and J lost 10; bases outside the gene matches: 12. Germline lookup yields CDR1 KGHSH and CDR2 LQKENI. There are 15 residues in the CDR3. CDR3 in amino acids: CASSPYQGGQRPQHF. The CDR3 DNA sequence: TGTGCCAGCTCACCGTACCAGGGGGGGCAAAGACCCCAGCATTTT.

This clonotype has at least ten counts. The gene calls are TRBV27 and TRBJ2-5, with no clear D. Germline CDR1 reads MNHEY; CDR2 reads SMNVEV (reference sequence). The CDR3 has 13 amino acids. The V end lost 1 base, the J end lost 5 bases, and 8 bases lay between the germline ends. The CDR3: CASSLLFTETQYF. In nucleotides, the CDR3 is TGTGCCAGCAGTTTATTATTTACTGAGACCCAGTACTTC.

This clonotype was counted ten times or more. The chain employs TRBV2 and TRBJ2-1; D is tentatively TRBD1 or TRBD2 (6 bases each). With 4 bases removed from V and 3 bases from J, the gap between germline ends came to 16 bases. The germline gives CDR1 SNHLY, CDR2 FYNNEI. The CDR3 totals 16 residues. This CDR3 reads CASSGRGASVYNEQFF. In DNA, the CDR3 is TGTGCCAGCAGTGGGAGGGGGGCTAGCGTCTACAATGAGCAGTTCTTC.